This passage covers 17 T cell receptor beta chains from one sample sequenced in a study of monozygotic twins with inflammatory bowel disease. From its re-call of the 5' RACE reads, TCRdb lists each CDR3 protein once, without DNA. The clone table shows approximately 110,000 distinct CDR3 sequences, with the ten largest holding around 12%. Specimen: blood. These receptors all stem from a human donor with ulcerative colitis or Crohn's disease, or a healthy co-twin of an affected twin (not recorded which).

The chain links TRBV10-3 to TRBJ2-7; TCRdb reports TRBD1, a call that lacks DNA to check it against. This CDR3 is built from 15 residues. Germline V CDR1 and CDR2: ENHRY, SYGVKD. The CDR3 is CAISEPQGSNYEQYF.

This chain's CDR3 is CASSLGGRHFGETQYF. The V call is TRBV28, the J call TRBJ2-5; TCRdb proposes TRBD1, but this gene call is untestable without DNA. CDR3 length equals 16 residues. Germline loops: CDR1 MDHEN, CDR2 SYDVKM.

The V call is TRBV28, the J call TRBJ2-1. This CDR3 contains 14 residues. The V gene's germline CDR1 is MDHEN and CDR2 SYDVKM. This CDR3 reads CASSPRLAGNEQFF.

The V gene is TRBV28, the J gene TRBJ1-4; the D call of TRBD1 rests on TCRdb alone, since no DNA is present to check it. This CDR3 comprises 15 residues. Germline-derived CDR1 and CDR2 are MDHEN and SYDVKM. CDR3 residues: CASSPPFGTNEKLFF.

The rearrangement uses TRBV5-1 and TRBJ1-4; the D call from TCRdb, TRBD1, cannot be confirmed without DNA. Germline V gene lookup returns CDR1 SGHRS and CDR2 YFSETQ. The CDR3 has 15 residues. This CDR3 reads CASSLTGQGDEKLFF.

V gene TRBV10-3 combines with J gene TRBJ1-1; the TCRdb call, TRBD1, lacks DNA for checking. The CDR3 runs to 12 residues. Looked up from germline, CDR1 is ENHRY and CDR2 is SYGVKD. This chain's CDR3 is CAISAGDTEAFF.

The V gene is TRBV21-1, the J gene TRBJ2-4; as DNA is missing, the TRBD1 call by TCRdb cannot be tested. TRBV21-1 is a listed pseudogene. CDR3 length equals 16 residues. The CDR3 sequence: CASSKGGGYPKNIQYF.

The chain recombines TRBV5-1 with TRBJ2-5. CDR3 length equals 11 residues. CDR1 is SGHRS and CDR2 is YFSETQ in the germline V gene. The CDR3 protein is CASSVQETQYF.

The rearrangement joins TRBV5-1 to TRBJ2-3; there is no DNA to check the TCRdb D call of TRBD2. CDR1 SGHRS and CDR2 YFSETQ come from the germline V gene. The CDR3 has 16 residues. CDR3 sequence reads: CASSSGLVDSTDTQYF.

V and J are TRBV7-9 and TRBJ2-1; TCRdb reports TRBD2, a call that lacks DNA to check it against. This CDR3 has 14 residues. CDR1 and CDR2 (germline): SEHNR, FQNEAQ (reference sequence). The CDR3: CASSLGTSVSEQFF.

CDR3 residues: CASSEPTDTQYF. The chain joins TRBV9 to TRBJ2-3. Germline CDR1 is SGDLS and CDR2 is YYNGEE. The CDR3 length is 12 residues.

V usage is TRBV7-9 and J usage is TRBJ2-7; TCRdb returns TRBD2, unconfirmable since there is no DNA. The CDR3 loop spans 14 amino acids. Per germline, CDR1 SEHNR and CDR2 FQNEAQ (reference sequence). CDR3: CASSSRLGNYEQYF.

CDR3 in amino acids: CASSYSASGSYNEQFF. J is TRBJ2-1 and V is TRBV6-5; TCRdb gives TRBD2 as the D gene, but with no DNA this cannot be confirmed. Germline assignment: CDR1 MNHEY and CDR2 SVGAGI. The CDR3 is 16 residues long.

The chain couples TRBV4-1 to TRBJ1-5. This CDR3 contains 15 residues. Germline-derived CDR1 and CDR2 are MGHRA and YSYEKL. CDR3 in amino acids: CASSQGRGGNQPQHF.

The chain employs TRBV5-1 and TRBJ2-1; checking the TCRdb D call of TRBD1 is not possible without DNA. The CDR3 contains 14 residues. Germline V gene sequence: CDR1 SGHRS, CDR2 YFSETQ. The CDR3 is CASSFPTGDNEQFF.

The V call is TRBV12-3 or TRBV12-4, the J call TRBJ1-5; TCRdb names TRBD1, which stays unverified in the absence of DNA. The CDR3 spans 16 residues. CDR3 sequence reads: CASSLGDRGLSQPQHF.

The chain recombines TRBV12-3 or TRBV12-4 with TRBJ2-7; checking the TCRdb D call of TRBD1 is not possible without DNA. The CDR3 covers 13 residues. CDR3: CASSLDSNLGQYF.